Following are 9 T cell receptor beta chains from one sample sequenced in a study of control samples from healthy donors and cancer patients. Measured with immunoSEQ multiplex PCR; TCRdb has only the in-frame clones, and not every one. The table has about 41,000 clones, about 94% seen once. Specimen: blood. These receptors originate from a man in his 60s in good health.

The chain is built from TRBV7-9 and TRBJ2-3; D is undetermined. The V end lost 4 bases, the J end lost 6 bases, and 11 bases lay between the germline ends. The CDR3 loop spans 13 amino acids. Germline-derived CDR1 and CDR2 are SEHNR and FQNEAQ (reference sequence). The CDR3 DNA follows: TGTGCCAGCAGCTCTACACCCAGGGATACGCAGTATTTT. Translation gives CASSSTPRDTQYF.

The V call is TRBV6-6, the J call TRBJ1-1; 8 bases align to TRBD1. V shed 1 base, J shed 5 bases, and the junction held 6 bases outside the gene matches. The length of the CDR3 is 15 residues. From germline, CDR1 is MNHNY and CDR2 SVGAGI (reference sequence). CDR3 DNA: TGTGCCAGCAGTTACTTAGGACAGGGTCAAACTGAAGCTTTCTTT. Protein product: CASSYLGQGQTEAFF.

The V gene is TRBV5-4, the J gene TRBJ1-1; no clear D gene. This CDR3 is built from 13 residues. Germline V gene data show CDR1 as SGHNT and CDR2 as YYREEE (reference sequence). V was pared by 4 bases and J by 1 base, with 8 bases between. The CDR3 sequence is CASSLDWNTEAFF. In DNA, the CDR3 is TGTGCCAGCAGCCTAGACTGGAACACTGAAGCTTTCTTT.

The chain carries TRBV20-1 and TRBJ2-1; no firm D call. From germline, CDR1 is DFQATT and CDR2 SNEGSKA (reference sequence). The CDR3 is 11 amino acids. V was cut by 8 bases and J by 12 bases, with 17 bases left in between. In nucleotides, the CDR3 is TGCAGTACTAACAACCTTAACGCGCAGTTCTTC. Its translation: CSTNNLNAQFF.

J is TRBJ2-7 and V is TRBV19, with TRBD1 as a possible D gene (5 bases). The germline V and J ends were trimmed by 1 base and 1 base, with 14 bases remaining between them. The CDR3 sequence is 16 residues long. Germline V CDR1 and CDR2: LNHDA, SQIVND (reference sequence). The DNA for the CDR3 is TGTGCCAGTAGTATAGGGGGCAGTGCCCTTTCCTACGAGCAGTACTTC. This encodes CASSIGGSALSYEQYF.

The genes are TRBV28 and TRBJ2-7; D perhaps matches TRBD1 (6 bases). Trimming stripped 1 base from V and 4 bases from J, with 14 bases between. The CDR3 sequence is 15 residues long. Looked up from germline, CDR1 is MDHEN and CDR2 is SYDVKM. In nucleotides, the CDR3 is TGTGCCAGCAGTTTATACGCAGGGGCCCGATACGAGCAGTACTTC. It is translated as CASSLYAGARYEQYF.

This chain uses TRBV6-5 with TRBJ1-5; D unresolved. Trimming removed 4 bases at V and 3 bases at J, with 10 bases between. The CDR3 has 14 residues. Per the germline V gene, CDR1 is MNHEY and CDR2 is SVGAGI. In nucleotides, the CDR3 is TGTGCCAGCAGTTCGGACCGAAACAATCAGCCCCAGCATTTT. It specifies CASSSDRNNQPQHF.

V and J are TRBV5-1 and TRBJ1-5; tentative D call: TRBD1 (6 bases). The V end was cut by 2 bases, the J end by 5 bases, with 11 bases between. CDR1 and CDR2 from the germline V gene are SGHRS and YFSETQ. The CDR3 consists of 14 residues. CDR3 sequence: CASSFGDIDQPQHF. CDR3 nucleotides: TGCGCCAGCAGCTTCGGGGACATAGATCAGCCCCAGCATTTT.

This chain joins TRBV5-1 and TRBJ2-1; possible D gene TRBD2, 5 bases. Germline V gives CDR1 SGHRS, CDR2 YFSETQ. CDR3 size: 11 residues. V lost 3 bases, J lost 8 bases, and 6 bases lay in between. CDR3 nucleotides: TGCGCCAGCAGCTCGGACTATGAGCAGTTCTTC. It specifies CASSSDYEQFF.